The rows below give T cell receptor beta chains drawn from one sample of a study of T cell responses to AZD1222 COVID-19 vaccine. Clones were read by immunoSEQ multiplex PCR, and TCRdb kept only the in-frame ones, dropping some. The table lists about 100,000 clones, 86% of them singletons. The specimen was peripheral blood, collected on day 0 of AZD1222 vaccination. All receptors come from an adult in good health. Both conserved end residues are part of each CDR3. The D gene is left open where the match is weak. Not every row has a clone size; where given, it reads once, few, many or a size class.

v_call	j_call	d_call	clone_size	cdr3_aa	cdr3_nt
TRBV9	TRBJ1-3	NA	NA	CASSSRTAGNTIYF	TGTGCCAGCAGCTCCCGGACAGCTGGAAACACCATATATTTT
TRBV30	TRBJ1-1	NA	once	CAWSQGRQTGAFF	TGTGCCTGGAGTCAGGGGAGACAAACCGGCGCTTTCTTT
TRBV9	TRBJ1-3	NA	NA	CASSVAGAGSGNTIYF	TGTGCCAGCAGCGTAGCTGGTGCCGGCTCTGGAAACACCATATATTTT
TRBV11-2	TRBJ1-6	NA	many	CASTGFRDRNAPLHF	TGTGCCAGCACTGGATTCCGGGACCGTAACGCACCCCTCCACTTT
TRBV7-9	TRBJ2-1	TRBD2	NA	CASSLEDSGRGYNEQFF	TGTGCCAGCAGCTTAGAAGATAGCGGGAGGGGGTACAATGAGCAGTTCTTC
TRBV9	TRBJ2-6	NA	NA	CASSVSMSSGANVLTF	TGTGCCAGCAGCGTAAGCATGAGCTCTGGGGCCAACGTCCTGACTTTC
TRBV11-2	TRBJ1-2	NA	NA	CASSLRDVGYTF	TGTGCCAGCAGCTTGAGGGACGTGGGCTACACCTTC
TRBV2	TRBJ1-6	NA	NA	CASSELRGYNSPLHF	TGTGCCAGCAGTGAATTGAGGGGTTATAATTCACCCCTCCACTTT
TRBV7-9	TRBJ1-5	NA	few	CASSPEGNQPQHF	TGTGCCAGCAGCCCCGAGGGCAATCAGCCCCAGCATTTT
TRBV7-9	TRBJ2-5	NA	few	CASSPRATQYF	TGTGCCAGCAGCCCTAGGGCGACCCAGTACTTC
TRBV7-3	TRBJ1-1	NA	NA	CASSRRADTEAFF	TGTGCCAGCAGCCGTAGGGCGGACACTGAAGCTTTCTTT
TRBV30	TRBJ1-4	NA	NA	CAWRRPATNEKLFF	TGTGCCTGGAGGAGACCTGCAACTAATGAAAAACTGTTTTTT
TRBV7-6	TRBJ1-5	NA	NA	CASSLNRTLGGNQPQHF	TGTGCCAGCAGCTTAAATCGGACTCTCGGAGGGAATCAGCCCCAGCATTTT
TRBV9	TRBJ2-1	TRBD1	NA	CASSVGQGTYNEQFF	TGTGCCAGCAGCGTGGGACAGGGTACCTACAATGAGCAGTTCTTC
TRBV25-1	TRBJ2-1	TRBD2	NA	CASSGAGADSYNEQFF	TGTGCCAGCAGTGGAGCGGGAGCGGATTCCTACAATGAGCAGTTCTTC
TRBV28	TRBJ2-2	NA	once	CASSFLGTGELFF	TGTGCCAGCAGTTTTCTGGGGACCGGGGAGCTGTTTTTT
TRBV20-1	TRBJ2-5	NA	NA	CSASWETQYF	TGCAGTGCTAGTTGGGAGACCCAGTACTTC
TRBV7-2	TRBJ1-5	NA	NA	CASSLTGNQPQHF	TGTGCCAGCAGCTTAACAGGGAATCAGCCCCAGCATTTT
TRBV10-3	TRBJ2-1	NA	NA	CAISDASFGNEQFF	TGTGCCATCAGTGACGCCAGTTTTGGGAATGAGCAGTTCTTC
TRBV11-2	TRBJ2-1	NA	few	CASSPQYGQFF	TGTGCCAGCAGCCCCCAGTATGGGCAGTTCTTC
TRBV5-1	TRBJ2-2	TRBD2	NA	CASSLKRTGGNTGELFF	TGCGCCAGCAGCTTGAAGAGAACGGGAGGGAACACCGGGGAGCTGTTTTTT
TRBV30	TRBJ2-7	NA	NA	CAWSVNGGYEQYF	TGTGCCTGGAGTGTAAATGGGGGCTACGAGCAGTACTTC
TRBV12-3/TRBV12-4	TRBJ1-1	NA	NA	CASSFRYTEAFF	TGTGCCAGCAGTTTTAGGTACACTGAAGCTTTCTTT
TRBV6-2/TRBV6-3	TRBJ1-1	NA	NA	CASSYSLDRKNTEAFF	TGTGCCAGCAGTTACTCCCTCGACAGGAAGAACACTGAAGCTTTCTTT
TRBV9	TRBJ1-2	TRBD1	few	CASSVRGHYGYTF	TGTGCCAGCAGCGTCAGGGGGCACTATGGCTACACCTTC
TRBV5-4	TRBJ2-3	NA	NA	CASSGPLAFTDTQYF	TGTGCCAGCAGCGGCCCCTTGGCTTTCACAGATACGCAGTATTTT
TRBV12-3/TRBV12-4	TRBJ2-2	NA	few	CASSPISGELFF	TGTGCCAGCAGTCCGATCTCCGGGGAGCTGTTTTTT
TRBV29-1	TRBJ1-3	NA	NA	CSVEVVRGGLGNTIYF	TGCAGCGTTGAAGTCGTGAGAGGGGGGTTGGGAAACACCATATATTTT
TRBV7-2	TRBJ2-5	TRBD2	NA	CASSLAAGVAETQYF	TGTGCCAGCAGCTTAGCGGCGGGAGTAGCAGAGACCCAGTACTTC
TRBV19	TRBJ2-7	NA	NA	CASSARRGSAGPHEQYF	TGTGCCAGTAGTGCCCGGAGGGGGTCGGCGGGACCCCACGAGCAGTACTTC
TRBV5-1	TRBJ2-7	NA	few	CASSEGQPYEQYF	TGCGCCAGCAGCGAGGGACAACCCTACGAGCAGTACTTC
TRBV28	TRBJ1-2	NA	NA	CASSPGGGNYGYTF	TGTGCCAGCAGCCCTGGGGGGGGTAACTATGGCTACACCTTC
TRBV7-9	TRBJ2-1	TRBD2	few	CASSDSGTSGYNEQFF	TGTGCCAGCAGCGATTCCGGGACTAGCGGATACAATGAGCAGTTCTTC
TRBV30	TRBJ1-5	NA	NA	CAWSVGGGIQPQHF	TGTGCCTGGAGTGTAGGAGGGGGGATCCAGCCCCAGCATTTT
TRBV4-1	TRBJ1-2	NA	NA	CASSQMPQGTAYGYTF	TGCGCCAGCAGCCAAATGCCGCAGGGGACGGCCTATGGCTACACCTTC